These T cell receptor beta chains were read from a single sample in a study of cytomegalovirus exposure and HLA in healthy donors. Sequenced by immunoSEQ multiplex PCR; TCRdb stores in-frame clones only, minus some. The profile shows roughly 140,000 clones, roughly 81% of them singletons. Sample: PBMCs. Receptors originate from a woman aged 18-30 years in good health and CMV-seronegative. Both conserved end residues are part of each CDR3. Fields, in order: CDR3 protein, CDR3 DNA, J gene, D gene, V gene, clone size. A D gene is named only where the DNA matches it firmly. Only part of the rows carry a size: once, few, many, or a class if the clone is expanded.

CDR3: CASSVRTSWLNNEQFF; DNA: TGTGCCAGCAGTGTTCGGACTAGCTGGTTAAACAATGAGCAGTTCTTC; J: TRBJ2-1; D: TRBD2; V: TRBV2; size: NA
CDR3: CASSVGGGELFF; DNA: TGTGCCAGCAGCGTGGGGGGTGGGGAGCTGTTTTTT; J: TRBJ2-2; D: NA; V: TRBV9; size: NA
CDR3: CASSQGLAGVVDEQYF; DNA: TGTGCCAGCTCACAAGGACTAGCGGGAGTAGTAGACGAGCAGTACTTC; J: TRBJ2-7; D: TRBD2; V: TRBV18; size: NA
CDR3: CASSKGGGGQAEAFF; DNA: TGCGCCAGCAGCAAGGGTGGGGGGGGGCAGGCTGAAGCTTTCTTT; J: TRBJ1-1; D: NA; V: TRBV5-1; size: NA
CDR3: CASSMRAGGYNEQFF; DNA: TGTGCCAGTAGTATGAGAGCGGGGGGGTACAATGAGCAGTTCTTC; J: TRBJ2-1; D: TRBD2; V: TRBV19; size: NA
CDR3: CASSYRTENTGELFF; DNA: TGTGCCAGCAGTTACAGGACAGAGAACACCGGGGAGCTGTTTTTT; J: TRBJ2-2; D: NA; V: TRBV6-5; size: NA
CDR3: CASSEGGAYYEQYF; DNA: TGTGCCAGCAGTGAAGGCGGGGCTTACTACGAGCAGTACTTC; J: TRBJ2-7; D: NA; V: TRBV6-1; size: NA
CDR3: CASSPLGQRSTDTQYF; DNA: TGTGCCAGCAGCCCCCTGGGACAGAGGAGCACAGATACGCAGTATTTT; J: TRBJ2-3; D: TRBD1; V: TRBV27; size: NA
CDR3: CASSQDEASGVEETQYF; DNA: TGCGCCAGCAGCCAAGATGAGGCTAGCGGGGTAGAAGAGACCCAGTACTTC; J: TRBJ2-5; D: TRBD2; V: TRBV4-1; size: NA
CDR3: CASATGQTNEKLFF; DNA: TGTGCCAGCGCCACTGGGCAGACGAATGAAAAACTGTTTTTT; J: TRBJ1-4; D: NA; V: TRBV27; size: NA
CDR3: CASSLNRGDRGQFF; DNA: TGTGCCAGCAGCTTAAACAGGGGGGATCGAGGGCAGTTCTTC; J: TRBJ2-1; D: TRBD1; V: TRBV7-2; size: once
CDR3: CASSPSSNYEKLFF; DNA: TGTGCCAGCTCACCAAGTTCCAACTATGAAAAACTGTTTTTT; J: TRBJ1-4; D: NA; V: TRBV18; size: NA
CDR3: CASSPTIGRTGNTIYF; DNA: TGTGCCAGCTCCCCAACTATTGGGAGAACCGGAAACACCATATATTTT; J: TRBJ1-3; D: NA; V: TRBV18; size: NA
CDR3: CASGSTGTSGRQETQYF; DNA: TGTGCCAGCGGATCAACCGGGACTAGCGGGAGACAAGAGACCCAGTACTTC; J: TRBJ2-5; D: TRBD2; V: TRBV7-9; size: NA
CDR3: CASSFSDRGEQYF; DNA: TGTGCCAGCAGTTTCTCCGACAGGGGCGAGCAGTACTTC; J: TRBJ2-7; D: TRBD1; V: TRBV27; size: once
CDR3: CASSQGFVRNTEAFF; DNA: TGTGCCAGCAGCCAAGGTTTTGTTAGGAACACTGAAGCTTTCTTT; J: TRBJ1-1; D: NA; V: TRBV14; size: NA
CDR3: CASSPGDFNTGELFF; DNA: TGTGCCAGCAGCCCCGGGGACTTCAACACCGGGGAGCTGTTTTTT; J: TRBJ2-2; D: NA; V: TRBV28; size: NA
CDR3: CASSQDRGGHGTQYF; DNA: TGCGCCAGCAGCCAAGATCGGGGAGGGCACGGGACCCAGTACTTC; J: TRBJ2-5; D: TRBD2; V: TRBV4-3; size: NA
CDR3: CASNVGGYTGELFF; DNA: TGTGCCAGCAATGTAGGAGGGTACACCGGGGAGCTGTTTTTT; J: TRBJ2-2; D: NA; V: TRBV7-2; size: NA
CDR3: CASSSPPEGRDEQYF; DNA: TGTGCCAGCAGTTCCCCCCCGGAGGGAAGGGACGAGCAGTACTTC; J: TRBJ2-7; D: NA; V: TRBV28; size: few
CDR3: CASSPIGRELAKNIQYF; DNA: TGCGCCAGCAGCCCCATAGGGAGGGAACTAGCCAAAAACATTCAGTACTTC; J: TRBJ2-4; D: TRBD2; V: TRBV4-1; size: NA
CDR3: CASSLAGGAKNIQYF; DNA: TGTGCCAGCAGCTTGGCAGGGGGGGCCAAAAACATTCAGTACTTC; J: TRBJ2-4; D: NA; V: TRBV5-4; size: NA
CDR3: CASSDRQAAPGTGELFF; DNA: TGTGCCAGCAGTGACCGACAGGCCGCCCCGGGCACCGGGGAGCTGTTTTTT; J: TRBJ2-2; D: NA; V: TRBV2; size: NA
CDR3: CASSPHHPSSTEAFF; DNA: TGTGCCAGCAGTCCCCACCACCCGAGTAGCACTGAAGCTTTCTTT; J: TRBJ1-1; D: NA; V: TRBV28; size: NA
CDR3: CASSSGPRKTEAFF; DNA: TGTGCCAGCAGTTCGGGTCCGCGTAAGACTGAAGCTTTCTTT; J: TRBJ1-1; D: NA; V: TRBV27; size: NA
CDR3: CASSPPAGTGVGVQYF; DNA: TGTGCCAGCTCACCACCCGCCGGGACAGGCGTGGGGGTGCAGTACTTC; J: TRBJ2-7; D: TRBD1; V: TRBV18; size: NA
CDR3: CASSRGQNYEQYF; DNA: TGCGCCAGCAGCCGGGGACAGAACTACGAGCAGTACTTC; J: TRBJ2-7; D: TRBD1; V: TRBV4-1; size: NA
CDR3: CASRHGTGGLNTEAFF; DNA: TGTGCCAGCAGACACGGGACAGGGGGCCTGAACACTGAAGCTTTCTTT; J: TRBJ1-1; D: TRBD1; V: TRBV2; size: NA
CDR3: CASSLDRGTVGPIYGYTF; DNA: TGTGCCAGCAGCTTAGATCGGGGGACAGTTGGCCCTATCTATGGCTACACCTTC; J: TRBJ1-2; D: TRBD1; V: TRBV11-2; size: NA
CDR3: CASSPAAGGGTTDTQYF; DNA: TGCGCCAGCAGCCCGGCCGCGGGCGGGGGGACCACAGATACGCAGTATTTT; J: TRBJ2-3; D: TRBD2; V: TRBV5-1; size: once
CDR3: CASSQGGDRGSGNTIYF; DNA: TGCGCCAGCAGCCAAGGTGGAGACAGGGGCTCTGGAAACACCATATATTTT; J: TRBJ1-3; D: TRBD1; V: TRBV4-1; size: NA
CDR3: CATSRALARPTDTQYF; DNA: TGTGCCACCAGCAGGGCACTAGCGCGACCCACAGATACGCAGTATTTT; J: TRBJ2-3; D: TRBD2; V: TRBV15; size: NA
CDR3: CASPGGASNTGELFF; DNA: TGTGCCAGCCCGGGCGGGGCTTCGAACACCGGGGAGCTGTTTTTT; J: TRBJ2-2; D: NA; V: TRBV18; size: few
CDR3: CAIRGEKREPEAFF; DNA: TGTGCCATCAGGGGGGAAAAACGGGAGCCTGAAGCTTTCTTT; J: TRBJ1-1; D: NA; V: TRBV10-3; size: once
CDR3: CASSPVPGRPREQYF; DNA: TGTGCTAGCAGCCCCGTGCCAGGGAGGCCCCGGGAGCAGTACTTC; J: TRBJ2-7; D: NA; V: TRBV7-7; size: NA
CDR3: CASSLEWQGGYTF; DNA: TGTGCCAGCAGCTTAGAATGGCAGGGAGGCTACACCTTC; J: TRBJ1-2; D: NA; V: TRBV11-2; size: NA
CDR3: CASSADRGGIIGYGYTF; DNA: TGTGCCAGCAGCGCAGACAGGGGAGGTATCATCGGCTATGGCTACACCTTC; J: TRBJ1-2; D: TRBD1; V: TRBV7-2; size: NA
CDR3: CASSPDRNYGYTF; DNA: TGTGCCAGCAGTCCAGACAGGAACTATGGCTACACCTTC; J: TRBJ1-2; D: NA; V: TRBV7-2; size: NA
CDR3: CASSQGGTGSIDTQYF; DNA: TGTGCCAGCAGCCAAGGGGGGACAGGAAGTATAGATACGCAGTATTTT; J: TRBJ2-3; D: TRBD1; V: TRBV4-2; size: NA
CDR3: CASSSSSGGTDTQYF; DNA: TGCGCCAGCAGCTCGTCTAGCGGGGGAACAGATACGCAGTATTTT; J: TRBJ2-3; D: TRBD2; V: TRBV5-1; size: NA
CDR3: CASSPSSSYEQYF; DNA: TGTGCCAGCAGTCCTTCGAGCTCCTACGAGCAGTACTTC; J: TRBJ2-7; D: NA; V: TRBV6-5; size: NA
CDR3: CASSLLSGLYNEQFF; DNA: TGTGCCAGCAGCTTACTGAGCGGGCTCTACAATGAGCAGTTCTTC; J: TRBJ2-1; D: NA; V: TRBV7-9; size: NA
CDR3: CASSLGLSSGTSDEQYF; DNA: TGTGCCAGCAGCTTAGGGCTGTCTAGCGGGACGTCCGACGAGCAGTACTTC; J: TRBJ2-7; D: TRBD2; V: TRBV7-9; size: NA
CDR3: CASSVTGGDPYEQYF; DNA: TGTGCCAGCAGCGTTACAGGGGGCGACCCCTACGAGCAGTACTTC; J: TRBJ2-7; D: TRBD1; V: TRBV9; size: NA
CDR3: CASTGTGLNQPQHF; DNA: TGTGCCAGTACCGGGACAGGGCTCAATCAGCCCCAGCATTTT; J: TRBJ1-5; D: TRBD1; V: TRBV19; size: NA
CDR3: CASSSLQGAGTQYF; DNA: TGTGCCAGCAGCTCCCTTCAGGGGGCTGGGACCCAGTACTTC; J: TRBJ2-5; D: TRBD1; V: TRBV7-2; size: NA
CDR3: CASSEVGGQGYTF; DNA: TGTGCCAGCAGTGAAGTCGGGGGACAGGGCTACACCTTC; J: TRBJ1-2; D: TRBD1; V: TRBV6-5; size: NA
CDR3: CASRAGGGTPYEQYF; DNA: TGTGCCAGCAGGGCGGGGGGAGGGACCCCCTACGAGCAGTACTTC; J: TRBJ2-7; D: TRBD2; V: TRBV28; size: NA
CDR3: CAWSEDSYNSPLHF; DNA: TGTGCCTGGAGTGAGGACAGTTATAATTCACCCCTCCACTTT; J: TRBJ1-6; D: NA; V: TRBV30; size: NA
CDR3: CASSEARGVSYNEQFF; DNA: TGTGCCAGCAGTGAAGCGCGGGGCGTCTCCTACAATGAGCAGTTCTTC; J: TRBJ2-1; D: NA; V: TRBV2; size: NA
CDR3: CASSSGGADTQYF; DNA: TGTGCCAGCAGTAGCGGGGGGGCAGATACGCAGTATTTT; J: TRBJ2-3; D: TRBD2; V: TRBV6-4; size: NA
CDR3: CAWSLWGKGGNEQFF; DNA: TGTGCCTGGAGTTTGTGGGGCAAGGGGGGGAATGAGCAGTTCTTC; J: TRBJ2-1; D: NA; V: TRBV30; size: few
CDR3: CASSQGVGQGTRRYGYTF; DNA: TGTGCCAGCAGCCAAGGGGTCGGACAGGGGACCCGACGCTACGGCTACACCTTC; J: TRBJ1-2; D: TRBD1; V: TRBV4-2; size: NA
CDR3: CASSVGGGAYNEQFF; DNA: TGTGCCAGCAGCGTCGGCGGGGGGGCTTACAATGAGCAGTTCTTC; J: TRBJ2-1; D: TRBD2; V: TRBV9; size: once